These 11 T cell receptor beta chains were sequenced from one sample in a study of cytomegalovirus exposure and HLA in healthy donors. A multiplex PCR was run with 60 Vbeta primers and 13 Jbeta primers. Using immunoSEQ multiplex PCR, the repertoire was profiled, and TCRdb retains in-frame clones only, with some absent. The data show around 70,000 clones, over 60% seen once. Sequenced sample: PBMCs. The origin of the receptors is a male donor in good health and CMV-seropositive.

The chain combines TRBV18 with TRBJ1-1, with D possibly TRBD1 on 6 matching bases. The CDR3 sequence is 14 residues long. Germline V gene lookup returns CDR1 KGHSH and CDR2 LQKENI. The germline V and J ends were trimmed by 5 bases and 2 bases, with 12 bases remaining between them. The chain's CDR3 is CASSGQTLNTEAFF. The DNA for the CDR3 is TGTGCCAGCTCAGGACAGACCCTTAACACTGAAGCTTTCTTT.

CDR3 protein: CASSWTSGGYQETQYF. As DNA, the CDR3 is TGTGCCAGTAGCTGGACTAGCGGGGGGTACCAAGAGACCCAGTACTTC. V usage is TRBV19 and J usage is TRBJ2-5; 14 positions agree with TRBD2. The CDR3 has 16 residues. Germline values: CDR1 LNHDA, CDR2 SQIVND (reference sequence). With 6 bases clipped from V and 0 bases from J, the junction kept 3 bases outside the gene matches.

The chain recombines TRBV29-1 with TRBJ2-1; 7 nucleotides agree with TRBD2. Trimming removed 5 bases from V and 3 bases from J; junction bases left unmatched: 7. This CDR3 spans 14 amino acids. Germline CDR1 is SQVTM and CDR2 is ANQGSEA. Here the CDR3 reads CSVPSGIIYNEQFF. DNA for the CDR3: TGCAGCGTTCCCAGCGGGATTATCTACAATGAGCAGTTCTTC.

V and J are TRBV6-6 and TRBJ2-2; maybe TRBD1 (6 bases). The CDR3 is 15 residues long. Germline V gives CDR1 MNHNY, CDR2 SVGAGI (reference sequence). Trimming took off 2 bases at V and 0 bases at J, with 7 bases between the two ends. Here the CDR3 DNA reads TGTGCCAGCAGTTACGAGGGGGCGAACACCGGGGAGCTGTTTTTT. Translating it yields CASSYEGANTGELFF.

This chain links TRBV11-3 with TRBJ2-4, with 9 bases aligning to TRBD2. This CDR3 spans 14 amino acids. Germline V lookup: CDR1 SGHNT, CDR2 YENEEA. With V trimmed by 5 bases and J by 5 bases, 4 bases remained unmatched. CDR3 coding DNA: TGTGCCAGCAGCGGACTAGCGTACGAAAACATTCAGTACTTC. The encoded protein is CASSGLAYENIQYF.

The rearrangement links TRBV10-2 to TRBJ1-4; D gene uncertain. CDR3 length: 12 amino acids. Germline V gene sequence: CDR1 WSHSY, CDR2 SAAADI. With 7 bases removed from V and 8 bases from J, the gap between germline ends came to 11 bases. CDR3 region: CASKSPREKLFF. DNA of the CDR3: TGCGCCAGCAAGTCACCCAGGGAAAAACTGTTTTTT.

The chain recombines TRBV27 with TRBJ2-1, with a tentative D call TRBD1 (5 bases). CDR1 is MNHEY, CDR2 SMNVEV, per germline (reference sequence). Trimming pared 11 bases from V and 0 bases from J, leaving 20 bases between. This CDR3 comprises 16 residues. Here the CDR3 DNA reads TGTGCCGGACATTCCCACGAGCCCAGCTCCTACAATGAGCAGTTCTTC. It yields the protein CAGHSHEPSSYNEQFF.

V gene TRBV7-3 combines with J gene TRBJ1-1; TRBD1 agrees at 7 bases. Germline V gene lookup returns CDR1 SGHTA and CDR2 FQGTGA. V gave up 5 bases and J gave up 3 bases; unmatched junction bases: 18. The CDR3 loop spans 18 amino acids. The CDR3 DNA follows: TGTGCCAGCAGCCGAGGACCTGACAGGGCAAAAGGGTACACTGAAGCTTTCTTT. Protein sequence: CASSRGPDRAKGYTEAFF. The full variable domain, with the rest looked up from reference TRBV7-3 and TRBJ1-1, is GAGVSQTPSNKVTEKGKYVELRCDPISGHTALYWYRQSLGQGPEFLIYFQGTGAADDSGLPNDRFFAVRPEGSVSTLKIQRTERGDSAVYLCASSRGPDRAKGYTEAFFGQGTRLTVV.

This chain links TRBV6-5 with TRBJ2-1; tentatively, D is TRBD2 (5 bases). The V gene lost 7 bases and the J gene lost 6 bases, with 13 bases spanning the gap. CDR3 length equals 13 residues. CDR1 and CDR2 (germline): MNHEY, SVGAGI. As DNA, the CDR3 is TGTGCCAGCAAACTAGGGATAACCAATGAGCAGTTCTTC. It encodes CASKLGITNEQFF.

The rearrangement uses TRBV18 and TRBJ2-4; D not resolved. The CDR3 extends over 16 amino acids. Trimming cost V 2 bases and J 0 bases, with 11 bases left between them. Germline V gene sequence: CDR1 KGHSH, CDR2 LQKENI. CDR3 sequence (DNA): TGTGCCAGCTCACCAGCGACAATGCTAGCCAAAAACATTCAGTACTTC. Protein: CASSPATMLAKNIQYF.

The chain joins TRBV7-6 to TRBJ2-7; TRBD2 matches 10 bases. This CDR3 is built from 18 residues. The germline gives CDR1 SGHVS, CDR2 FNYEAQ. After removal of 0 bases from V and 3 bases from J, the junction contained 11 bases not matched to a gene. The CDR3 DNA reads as TGTGCCAGCAGCTTAGCGATCCCTAGCGGGAGCTTTGTCTACGAGCAGTACTTC. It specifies CASSLAIPSGSFVYEQYF.